The rows below give T cell receptor beta chains drawn from one sample of a study of blood T cell repertoires in COVID-19. Libraries were prepared by immunoSEQ multiplex PCR; TCRdb keeps only in-frame clonotypes and omits some of them. The sample has a few hundred thousand clones, just under 90% seen once; the top ten hold just under 9.5%. Material for sequencing was PBMCs or T cells enriched from blood (not recorded which). Every receptor here comes from a woman in her twenties or thirties who had recovered from COVID-19. The CDR3 runs from the conserved cysteine through the conserved F or W. D genes are given only for firm matches. Size values are once, few and many counts, or a class for expanded clones, and some rows have none.

j_call	v_call	clone_size	d_call	cdr3_nt	cdr3_aa
TRBJ2-1	TRBV18	NA	TRBD2	TGTGCCAGCTCACTTGGGACTAGCGGGAGTTTTGTCAATGAGCAGTTCTTC	CASSLGTSGSFVNEQFF
TRBJ2-3	TRBV11-3	NA	TRBD2	TGTGCCAGCAGCTACGCCATTAAGACTAGCGGGACAGATACGCAGTATTTT	CASSYAIKTSGTDTQYF
TRBJ2-2	TRBV19	NA	NA	TGTGCCAGTAGTATGTTTCAGGGGAACACCGGGGAGCTGTTTTTT	CASSMFQGNTGELFF
TRBJ1-2	TRBV27	NA	NA	TGTGCCAGCAGTTCTCAGACTCAAGCTAACTATGGCTACACCTTC	CASSSQTQANYGYTF
TRBJ2-7	TRBV7-9	NA	TRBD2	TGTGCCAGCAGCCAAAGGGCGATTGAGCGGGAGGGTTCGTCTGAGGAGCAGTACTTC	CASSQRAIEREGSSEEQYF
TRBJ2-5	TRBV11-2	NA	NA	TGTGCCAGCAGCCCGGACAGTTTCCGGACCCAAGAGACCCAGTACTTC	CASSPDSFRTQETQYF
TRBJ1-2	TRBV5-3	NA	NA	TGTGCCAGAACCCTATTGGAGGAAGGCTACACCTTC	CARTLLEEGYTF
TRBJ2-1	TRBV18	NA	NA	TGTGCCAGCTCACCTACCTTTAGCTCCTACAATGAGCAGTTCTTC	CASSPTFSSYNEQFF
TRBJ2-2	TRBV5-1	NA	TRBD2	TGCGCCAGCAGCTATAGGTCTAGCGGAGACACCGGGGAGCTGTTTTTT	CASSYRSSGDTGELFF
TRBJ2-7	TRBV7-6	NA	TRBD2	TGTGCCAGCAGCGTCGGGACGGACACCGGGACTAGCCCCTACGAGCAGTACTTC	CASSVGTDTGTSPYEQYF
TRBJ1-1	TRBV7-2	NA	NA	TGTGCCAGCAGCCGAGACAAACGTCTTGAAGCTTTCTTT	CASSRDKRLEAFF
TRBJ1-3	TRBV11-2	once	NA	TGTGCCAGCAGCTCCAGAACTATATCGAGAAACACCATATATTTT	CASSSRTISRNTIYF
TRBJ2-3	TRBV2	NA	TRBD2	TGTGCCAGCAGCGCGGGACTAGCGGGAGTTAGCACAGATACGCAGTATTTT	CASSAGLAGVSTDTQYF
TRBJ2-6	TRBV9	NA	NA	TGTGCCAGCAGCGGCCTTGACAGGGAGGATCTTTCTGGGGCCAACGTCCTGACTTTC	CASSGLDREDLSGANVLTF
TRBJ2-7	TRBV3-1/TRBV3-2	NA	TRBD1	TGTGCCAGCAGCCCCAGCGGGACAGGGGCGGAAGAGCAGTACTTC	CASSPSGTGAEEQYF
TRBJ2-4	TRBV19	NA	TRBD1	TGTGCCAGTAGGGGACAGGGGGCTGACATTCAGTACTTC	CASRGQGADIQYF
TRBJ2-7	TRBV11-2	NA	NA	TGTGCCAGCAGCTTAGTGGATGGAGGGTGGGCGAACGAGCAGTACTTC	CASSLVDGGWANEQYF
TRBJ2-2	TRBV7-7	once	TRBD1	TGTGCTAGCAGCTTTACACCGGGACAGGGGGCTACCGGGGAGCTGTTTTTT	CASSFTPGQGATGELFF
TRBJ1-1	TRBV18	NA	TRBD1	TGTGCCAGCTCACCACAGGAGCACCGACAGGGGGAGACTGAAGCTTTCTTT	CASSPQEHRQGETEAFF
TRBJ1-2	TRBV10-3	NA	NA	TGTGCCACCAGGAGGGGAGGGGAGAATGGCTACACCTTC	CATRRGGENGYTF
TRBJ1-2	TRBV20-1	NA	NA	TGCAGTGCTAACGACAGAAATGGCTACACCTTC	CSANDRNGYTF
TRBJ2-7	TRBV2	NA	NA	TGTGCCAGCAGTGAATTTCTCCACTCGCCCCCACAGAGCTCCTACGAGCAGTACTTC	CASSEFLHSPPQSSYEQYF
TRBJ1-6	TRBV28	few	TRBD1	TGTGCCAGCAGTCCGGGACAGCTTATTAATTCACCCCTCCACTTT	CASSPGQLINSPLHF
TRBJ2-2	TRBV7-2	NA	NA	TGTGCCAGCAGCTTGGGAGGCCACACCGGGGAGCTGTTTTTT	CASSLGGHTGELFF
TRBJ2-5	TRBV30	NA	NA	TGTGCCTGGATAACCACGGGACATTTACAAGAGACCCAGTACTTC	CAWITTGHLQETQYF
TRBJ1-2	TRBV3-1/TRBV3-2	NA	TRBD1	TGTGCCAGCAGCCCGTCGGACAGGAACTATGGCTACACCTTC	CASSPSDRNYGYTF
TRBJ2-1	TRBV10-3	NA	TRBD2	TGTGCCATCAGAGAGGGACTAGCGGAATACAATGAGCAGTTCTTC	CAIREGLAEYNEQFF
TRBJ2-5	TRBV7-2	NA	NA	TGTGCCAGCAGCTCCCCATTTAGGACCCAGTACTTC	CASSSPFRTQYF
TRBJ2-1	TRBV5-1	NA	TRBD1	TGCGCCAGCAGCCCCCCGGGACAGATTTACAATGAGCAGTTCTTC	CASSPPGQIYNEQFF
TRBJ1-5	TRBV19	NA	TRBD1	TGTGCCAGTACTAGCGATGCAGGACAGGGGGGCAATCAGCCCCAGCATTTT	CASTSDAGQGGNQPQHF
TRBJ1-1	TRBV7-8	NA	NA	TGTGCCAGCAGCTCACACGAGACCCTAATTGAGGACACTGAAGCTTTCTTT	CASSSHETLIEDTEAFF
TRBJ1-6	TRBV19	NA	NA	TGTGCCAGTAGTAACCTGGGGACGGGACTTTCACCCCTCCACTTT	CASSNLGTGLSPLHF
TRBJ1-1	TRBV27	NA	TRBD1	TGTGCCAGCAGTCCACAAGATTACAGGGGGCCAAGGGCTTTCTTT	CASSPQDYRGPRAFF
TRBJ1-5	TRBV18	NA	NA	TGTGCCAGCTCACCACAAGATGCAGGACGGGGTCAGCCCCAGCATTTT	CASSPQDAGRGQPQHF
TRBJ2-7	TRBV11-2	NA	NA	TGTGCCAGCAGCTTAGATCGGCCGGGAATCGGGTACGAGCAGTACTTC	CASSLDRPGIGYEQYF
TRBJ2-1	TRBV10-2	once	TRBD1	TGCGCCAGCAGTTACAGGGGGCAGGTCGTGGGGTACAATGAGCAGTTCTTC	CASSYRGQVVGYNEQFF
TRBJ1-1	TRBV6-5	NA	NA	TGTGCCAGCAGTTATCAAGAGGACTGGAACACTGAAGCTTTCTTT	CASSYQEDWNTEAFF
TRBJ2-7	TRBV18	NA	TRBD1	TGTGCCAGCTCACCACTTCAGGGGGCCTACGAGCAGTACTTC	CASSPLQGAYEQYF
TRBJ1-2	TRBV5-4	NA	NA	TGTGCCAGCAGCTTCTCTCAAGCCTATGGCTACACCTTC	CASSFSQAYGYTF
TRBJ2-5	TRBV7-6	NA	NA	TGTGCCAGCAGCCAGGACAGCCTTGAGACCCAGTACTTC	CASSQDSLETQYF